What follows are 4 T cell receptor beta chains derived from one specimen sequenced in a study of early T cells in non-severe SARS-CoV-2 infection. Each CDR3 protein gets one entry after TCRdb re-called the 5' RACE reads with MiXCR. The sample lists some 62,000 distinct CDR3 sequences, less than 10% occurring once. Sequencing was done on a sample of whole blood. All receptors derive from an adult who was a healthcare worker with PCR-confirmed SARS-CoV-2 infection or an uninfected control (not recorded which).

The rearrangement links TRBV12-3 or TRBV12-4 to TRBJ2-5; 12 nucleotides align to TRBD2. V trimming: 5 bases; J trimming: 3 bases; junction bases outside the gene matches: 16. The CDR3 is made up of 19 amino acids. CDR3 nucleotide sequence: TGTGCCAGCAGTACCTATGCTGGACTAGCGGGGTCATTTAAAGAGACCCAGTACTTC. Translating gives CASSTYAGLAGSFKETQYF.

This clonotype was detected ten times or more. The J gene is TRBJ2-3, the V gene TRBV20-1; no firm D call. Trimming removed 1 base from V and 5 bases from J, with 16 bases in between. This CDR3 region has 15 residues. From germline, CDR1 is DFQATT and CDR2 SNEGSKA (reference sequence). The CDR3 bases are TGCAGTGCTAGAGGGTGGCCTAAAAATAGAGATACGCAGTATTTT. It is translated as CSARGWPKNRDTQYF.

V usage is TRBV7-8 and J usage is TRBJ2-1; tentative D call: TRBD1 (6 bases). The CDR3 covers 14 residues. The V gene lost 3 bases and the J gene lost 5 bases, with 11 bases spanning the gap. Germline-derived CDR1 and CDR2 are SGHVS and FQNEAQ. The DNA of the CDR3 is TGTGCCAGCAGCTTGAAGGGGGACCACAATGAGCAGTTCTTC. Translated, it gives CASSLKGDHNEQFF.

The chain joins TRBV30 to TRBJ2-3, with TRBD2 matching 9 bases. Germline trimming cut 0 bases from V and 8 bases from J; bases unmatched to any gene: 3. Per the germline V gene, CDR1 is GTSNPN and CDR2 is SVGIG (reference sequence). The CDR3 has 13 amino acids. CDR3: CAWSVTSGSTQYF. Written as DNA, the CDR3 is TGTGCCTGGAGTGTGACTAGCGGCAGTACGCAGTATTTT.